In its sample, the clone carrying this T cell receptor (beta chain) was seen a few times. The RNA input was 0.5 to 1 ug, and it was reverse transcribed with random hexamers. Using its own MiXCR run on the immunoSEQ multiplex PCR reads, TCRdb lists one record per CDR3 protein. The sample has about 80,000 distinct CDR3 sequences, roughly 96% seen once. The data stem from a study of CD8 T cells in Susac syndrome. The CDR3 is made up of 13 amino acids. Trimming stripped 0 bases from V and 10 bases from J, with 10 bases between. Looked up from germline, CDR1 is MNHEY and CDR2 is SVGAGI. The specimen was CD8+ T cells from PBMCs. The J gene is TRBJ1-5, the V gene TRBV6-5; D remains unclear. The TCR originated in a human donor with Susac syndrome. The CDR3 sequence: CASSYSSAGPQHF. The DNA of the CDR3 is TGTGCCAGCAGTTACTCTTCGGCAGGCCCCCAGCATTTT.